A selection of T cell receptor beta chains follows, all from one sample in a study of shared clonotypes between healthy human individuals. Measured with immunoSEQ multiplex PCR; TCRdb has only the in-frame clones, and not every one. The sample shows about 2.1 million clones, about 93% of them seen only once. The sequenced sample was naive CD8+ T cells from PBMCs. These receptors all come from a man younger than 35 in good health. Some clones in this sample may be carry-over from other donors' samples. The CDR3 runs from the conserved cysteine through the conserved F or W. Each record gives: clone size, J gene, V gene, D gene, CDR3 protein, CDR3 DNA. A D gene is named only where the DNA matches it firmly. Rows may omit the clone size; those that give it use once, few, many or a size class.

NA TRBJ1-5 TRBV19 NA CASSIAADYSNQPQHF TGTGCCAGTAGTATAGCGGCGGATTATAGCAATCAGCCCCAGCATTTT
NA TRBJ2-1 TRBV11-2 NA CASSFAQGYGNEQFF TGTGCCAGCAGCTTCGCGCAGGGGTATGGGAATGAGCAGTTCTTC
NA TRBJ2-3 TRBV27 NA CASSFLGDTQYF TGTGCCAGCAGTTTCCTCGGGGATACGCAGTATTTT
NA TRBJ2-2 TRBV19 TRBD1 CATAPPLDRENTGELFF TGTGCCACCGCACCGCCGCTTGACAGGGAGAACACCGGGGAGCTGTTTTTT
NA TRBJ2-1 TRBV7-6 NA CASSLNNEQFF TGTGCCAGCAGCCTTAACAATGAGCAGTTCTTC
NA TRBJ2-7 TRBV27 NA CASSLSWGVRPYEQYF TGTGCCAGCAGTTTATCCTGGGGAGTGAGGCCCTACGAGCAGTACTTC
NA TRBJ2-7 TRBV7-8 NA CASSFVQGDLPYEQYF TGTGCCAGCAGCTTCGTTCAAGGGGACTTACCCTACGAGCAGTACTTC
NA TRBJ1-5 TRBV28 TRBD1 CASTFFAGGGSSQHF TGTGCCAGCACCTTCTTCGCAGGGGGCGGTAGTTCCCAGCATTTT
NA TRBJ1-3 TRBV9 TRBD1 CASSDRQGMGTIYF TGTGCCAGCAGCGACCGACAGGGGATGGGCACCATATATTTT
NA TRBJ2-7 TRBV2 TRBD2 CASSPQTSGRPYEQYF TGTGCCAGCAGTCCCCAGACTAGCGGGAGGCCCTACGAGCAGTACTTC
few TRBJ2-7 TRBV7-3 TRBD2 CASSLSPGLASYEQYF TGTGCCAGCAGCCTTTCCCCGGGACTAGCGTCCTACGAGCAGTACTTC
NA TRBJ2-6 TRBV14 NA CASSPDSLAFVSGAGANVLTF TGTGCCAGCAGCCCGGACAGCCTGGCTTTCGTCTCAGGGGCTGGGGCCAACGTCCTGACTTTC
NA TRBJ2-3 TRBV7-9 NA CASSDGQIRDTQYF TGTGCCAGCAGCGACGGCCAGATCAGGGATACGCAGTATTTT
NA TRBJ1-2 TRBV28 NA CASSFDRPGPGYTF TGTGCCAGCAGTTTCGACAGGCCGGGCCCGGGCTACACCTTC
NA TRBJ1-4 TRBV28 NA CASSPRLALNEKLFF TGTGCCAGCAGTCCCCGATTAGCCCTAAATGAAAAACTGTTTTTT
few TRBJ2-7 TRBV5-4 NA CASSSTNYEQYF TGTGCCAGCAGCTCGACTAACTACGAGCAGTACTTC